What follows describes a single TCR beta chain. These data come from a study of regulatory T cells in long-lasting Graves disease. As for the study in general: Patients newly diagnosed with Graves' had been on antithyroid drugs for under 3 months.

Time point defined: newly diagnosed GD, antithyroid drugs for less than 3 months. The TCR library used RNA extracted from PBMCs. The patient group derived from an endocrinology department in Xi'an, China. To make TCR beta libraries, researchers used iRepertoire HTBI primers and Arm-PCR of CDR3 regions. As processed by the authors: Sequenced samples collectively carried 62 TRBV and some 15 TRBJ segments. TCRdb redid the calling of the multiplex PCR reads with MiXCR, one entry per CDR3 protein. The V and J calls follow TCRdb's processing rather than the paper's. The sample holds 400,000 to 500,000 distinct CDR3 sequences, about 15% seen once. Trimming pared 0 bases from V and 6 bases from J, leaving 6 bases between. This CDR3 has 12 residues. From germline, CDR1 is SGHRS and CDR2 YFSETQ. These sequences were also reported in another study, on T cells in Graves' hyperthyroidism and ophthalmopathy. From that study: Blood also contained most expanded thyroid clonotypes above 0.001.

This chain links TRBV5-1 with TRBJ1-1; D is unresolved. The clonotype originates from a woman aged 40 to 50 with Graves disease. This specimen was peripheral blood mononuclear cells (PBMCs), taken at new diagnosis, from a patient treated with antithyroid drugs. The CDR3 region is CASSLGSSEAFF. CDR3 nucleotides: TGCGCCAGCAGCTTGGGTAGCTCTGAAGCTTTCTTT.